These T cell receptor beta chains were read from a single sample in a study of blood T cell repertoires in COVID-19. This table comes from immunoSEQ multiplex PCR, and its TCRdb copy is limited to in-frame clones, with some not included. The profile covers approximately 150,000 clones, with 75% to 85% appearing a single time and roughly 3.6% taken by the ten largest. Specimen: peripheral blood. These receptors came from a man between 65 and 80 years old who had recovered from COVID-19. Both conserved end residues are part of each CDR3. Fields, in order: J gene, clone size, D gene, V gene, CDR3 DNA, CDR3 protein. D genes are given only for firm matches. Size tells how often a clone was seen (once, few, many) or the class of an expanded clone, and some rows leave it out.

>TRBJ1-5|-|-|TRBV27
TGTGCCAGCAGAGGTCAGGGCAATCAGCCCCAGCATTTT
CASRGQGNQPQHF
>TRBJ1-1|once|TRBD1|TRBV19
TGTGCCAGTAGTATGGGACGGGACAGGGGAGGGGGCACTGAAGCTTTCTTT
CASSMGRDRGGGTEAFF
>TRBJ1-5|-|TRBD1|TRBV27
TGTGCCAGCAGGAGACAGGGGGCCGGAAGCAATCAGCCCCAGCATTTT
CASRRQGAGSNQPQHF
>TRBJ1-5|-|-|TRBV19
TGTGCCAGTAGTAGCAGGGAAAGCAATCAGCCCCAGCATTTT
CASSSRESNQPQHF
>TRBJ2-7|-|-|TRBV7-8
TGTGCCAGCAGCCCCCGAGGGCCACTCTACGAGCAGTACTTC
CASSPRGPLYEQYF
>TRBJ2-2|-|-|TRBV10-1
TGCGCCAGCAGTGAGTCGACGCGGGGACAGCCGAACACCGGGGAGCTGTTTTTT
CASSESTRGQPNTGELFF
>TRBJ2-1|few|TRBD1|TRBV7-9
TGTGCCAGCAGCTCTCCGGGACAGGGGTACAATGAGCAGTTCTTC
CASSSPGQGYNEQFF
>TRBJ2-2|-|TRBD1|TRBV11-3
TGTGCCAGCAGCCTCGGACAGGGACGGACCGGGGAGCTGTTTTTT
CASSLGQGRTGELFF
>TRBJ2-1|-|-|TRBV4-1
TGCGCCAGCAGCCAAGAGAGCGTAGGCCTAAGCGGAGGCAATGAGCAGTTCTTC
CASSQESVGLSGGNEQFF
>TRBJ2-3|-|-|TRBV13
TGTGCCAGCAGCCCAGACGGGAGAGGGATCACAGATACGCAGTATTTT
CASSPDGRGITDTQYF
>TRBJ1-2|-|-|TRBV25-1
TGTGCCAGCAGTGAGCCGGGGTGGGGCTATGGCTACACCTTC
CASSEPGWGYGYTF
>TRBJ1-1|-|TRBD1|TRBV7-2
TGTGCCAGCAGCAGGGACAGCCTGAACACTGAAGCTTTCTTT
CASSRDSLNTEAFF
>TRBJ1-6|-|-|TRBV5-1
TGCGCCAGCAGCCCAGGCGGACAGAACAATTCACCCCTCCACTTT
CASSPGGQNNSPLHF
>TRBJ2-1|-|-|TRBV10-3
TGTGCCATCAGCCCCCTAGCAGATGAGCAGTTCTTC
CAISPLADEQFF
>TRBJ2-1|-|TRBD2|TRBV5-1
TGCGCCAGCAGCTGGACTAGCGGGAGTATCTACAATGAGCAGTTCTTC
CASSWTSGSIYNEQFF
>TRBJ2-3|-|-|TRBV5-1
TGCGCCAGCAGCTTGGCCCGGGCGGAGGTAGATACGCAGTATTTT
CASSLARAEVDTQYF
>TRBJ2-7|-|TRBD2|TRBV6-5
TGTGCCAGCAGTTACAAAGCGGGAGTGGTTTCCTACGAGCAGTACTTC
CASSYKAGVVSYEQYF
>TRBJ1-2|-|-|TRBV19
TGTGCCAGTAACCAACTGGAACGGGGTCGGAAAGGGTATGGCTACACCTTC
CASNQLERGRKGYGYTF
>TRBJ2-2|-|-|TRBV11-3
TGTGCCAGCAGCGTCAGGAATACCGGGGAGCTGTTTTTT
CASSVRNTGELFF
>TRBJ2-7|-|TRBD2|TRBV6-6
TGTGCCAGCAGAGGACTAGCGGGAGAGGGGTACGAGCAGTACTTC
CASRGLAGEGYEQYF
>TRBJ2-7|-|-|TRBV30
TGTGCCTGGAAACAGTCCTACGAGCAGTACTTC
CAWKQSYEQYF
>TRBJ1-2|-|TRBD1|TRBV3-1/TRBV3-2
TGTGCCAGCAGCCAAGACGGACAGGGGAGGTCCGGCTACACCTTC
CASSQDGQGRSGYTF
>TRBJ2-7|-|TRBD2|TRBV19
TGTGCCAGTAGGCCTAGCGGACTGTACGAGCAGTACTTC
CASRPSGLYEQYF
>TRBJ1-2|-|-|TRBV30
TGTGCCTGGACCAAGGGGCAGGGGATTCTCGGCTACACCTTC
CAWTKGQGILGYTF
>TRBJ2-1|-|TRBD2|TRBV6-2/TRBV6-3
TGTGCCAGCAGTTACCAGCGGGGGCCATACAATGAGCAGTTCTTC
CASSYQRGPYNEQFF
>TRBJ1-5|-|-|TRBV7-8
TGTGCCAGCAGCTTGGGGGGTAGGCGTCAGCCCCAGCATTTT
CASSLGGRRQPQHF
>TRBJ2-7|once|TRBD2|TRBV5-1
TGCGCCAGCAGCTTGGCTAGCGGGGGGTACGAGCAGTACTTC
CASSLASGGYEQYF
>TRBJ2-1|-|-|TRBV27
TGTGCCAGCAGTTTTTCCGCTAGCAATGAGCAGTTCTTC
CASSFSASNEQFF
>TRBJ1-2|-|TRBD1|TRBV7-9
TGTGCCAGCAGCCGCGGGACAGAGAACTATGGCTACACCTTC
CASSRGTENYGYTF
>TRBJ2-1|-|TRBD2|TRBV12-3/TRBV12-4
TGTGCCAGCAGTTCACGGGAGGATGAGCAGTTCTTC
CASSSREDEQFF
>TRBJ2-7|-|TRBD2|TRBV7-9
TGTGCCAGCAGTCAAGGACTAGCGGGAGGGTTCGAGCAGTACTTC
CASSQGLAGGFEQYF
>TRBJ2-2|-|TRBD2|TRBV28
TGTGCCGTCCACCCTAGCGGACGGAACACCGGGGAGCTGTTTTTT
CAVHPSGRNTGELFF
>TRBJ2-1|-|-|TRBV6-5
TGTGCCAGCAGTTACTCGAGGGCCAGCTCCTACAATGAGCAGTTCTTC
CASSYSRASSYNEQFF
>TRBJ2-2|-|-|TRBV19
TGTGCCAGTAGTATAGACCGAGCGGGCCGCGGGGAGCTGTTTTTT
CASSIDRAGRGELFF
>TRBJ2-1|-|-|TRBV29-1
TGCAGCGTTGTTATGTCCTACAATGAGCAGTTCTTC
CSVVMSYNEQFF
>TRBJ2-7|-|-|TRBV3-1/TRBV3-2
TGTGCCAGCAGCCAAGTCGGGACTCCTACCTACGAGCAGTACTTC
CASSQVGTPTYEQYF
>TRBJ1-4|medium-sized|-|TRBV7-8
TGTGCCAGCAGCTTAGAAGGGGCGACTAATGAAAAACTGTTTTTT
CASSLEGATNEKLFF
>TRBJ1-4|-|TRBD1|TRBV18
TGTGCCAGCTCACTACTACAGGGGGGAGATGAAAAACTGTTTTTT
CASSLLQGGDEKLFF
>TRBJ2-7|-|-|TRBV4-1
TGCGCCAGCAGCCAAGAGGGCAGGTCCTACGAGCAGTACTTC
CASSQEGRSYEQYF
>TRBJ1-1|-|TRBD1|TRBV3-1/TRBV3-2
TGTGCCAGCAGTTCCGGGACAGGGTTTAACACTGAAGCTTTCTTT
CASSSGTGFNTEAFF
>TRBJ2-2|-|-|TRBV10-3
TGTGCCTCAACACTCGGACTTATGAACACCGGGGAGCTGTTTTTT
CASTLGLMNTGELFF
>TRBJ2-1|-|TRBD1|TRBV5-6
TGTGCCAGCAGCTGGGGACAGGGACCTTACAATGAGCAGTTCTTC
CASSWGQGPYNEQFF
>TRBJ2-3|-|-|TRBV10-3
TGTGCCATCAGCAAGACAGGGGAGGGGGATACGCAGTATTTT
CAISKTGEGDTQYF
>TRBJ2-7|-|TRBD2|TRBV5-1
TGCGCCAGCAGCCATCGGGACTATCTCTACGAGCAGTACTTC
CASSHRDYLYEQYF
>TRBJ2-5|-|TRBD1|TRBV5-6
TGTGCCAGCAGCTTGGAGCTTCAGGGGGCTTTGGAGACCCAGTACTTC
CASSLELQGALETQYF
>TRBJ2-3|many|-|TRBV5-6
TGTGCCAGCAGCTTCCCCCCTGTAACAGATACGCAGTATTTT
CASSFPPVTDTQYF
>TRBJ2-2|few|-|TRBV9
TGTGCCAGCAGCGCGGACAAGACTCCGAACACCGGGGAGCTGTTTTTT
CASSADKTPNTGELFF
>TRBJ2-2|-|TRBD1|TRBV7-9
TGTGCCAGCAACAGGGGAGTGAAAGGGGAGCTGTTTTTT
CASNRGVKGELFF
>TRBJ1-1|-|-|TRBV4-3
TGCGCCAGCAGCCAAGATCCGGTTTTGAACACTGAAGCTTTCTTT
CASSQDPVLNTEAFF